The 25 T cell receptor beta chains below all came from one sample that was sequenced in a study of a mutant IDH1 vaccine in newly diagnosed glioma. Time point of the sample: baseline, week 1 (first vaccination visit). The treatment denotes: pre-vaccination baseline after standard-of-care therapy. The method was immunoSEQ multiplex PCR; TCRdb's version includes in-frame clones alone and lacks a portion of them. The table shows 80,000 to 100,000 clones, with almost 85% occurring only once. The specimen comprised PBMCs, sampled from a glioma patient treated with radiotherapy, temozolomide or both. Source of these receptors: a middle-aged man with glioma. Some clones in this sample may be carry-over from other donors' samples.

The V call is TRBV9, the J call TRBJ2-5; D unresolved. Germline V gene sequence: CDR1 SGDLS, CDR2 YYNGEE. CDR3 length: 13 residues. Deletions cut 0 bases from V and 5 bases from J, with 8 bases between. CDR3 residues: CASSVGLTETQYF. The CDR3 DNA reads TGTGCCAGCAGCGTAGGTCTAACGGAGACCCAGTACTTC. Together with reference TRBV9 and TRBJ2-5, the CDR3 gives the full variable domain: DSGVTQTPKHLITATGQRVTLRCSPRSGDLSVYWYQQSLDQGLQFLIQYYNGEERAKGNILERFSAQQFPDLHSELNLSSLELGDSALYFCASSVGLTETQYFGPGTRLLVL.

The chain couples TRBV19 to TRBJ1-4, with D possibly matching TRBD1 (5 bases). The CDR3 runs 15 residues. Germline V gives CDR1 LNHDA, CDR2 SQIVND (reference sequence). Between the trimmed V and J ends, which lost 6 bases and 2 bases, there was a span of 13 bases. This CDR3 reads CASSSASGTNEKLFF. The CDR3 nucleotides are TGTGCCAGTAGCTCAGCGTCAGGGACTAATGAAAAACTGTTTTTT. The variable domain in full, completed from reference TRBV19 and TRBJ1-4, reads DGGITQSPKYLFRKEGQNVTLSCEQNLNHDAMYWYRQDPGQGLRLIYYSQIVNDFQKGDIAEGYSVSREKKESFPLTVTSAQKNPTAFYLCASSSASGTNEKLFFGSGTQLSVL.

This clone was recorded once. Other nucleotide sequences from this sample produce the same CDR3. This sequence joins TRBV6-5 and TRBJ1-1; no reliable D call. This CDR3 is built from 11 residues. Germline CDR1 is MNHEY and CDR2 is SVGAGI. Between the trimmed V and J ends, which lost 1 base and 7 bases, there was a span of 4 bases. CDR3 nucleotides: TGTGCCAGCAGTTACTGGGGTGAAGCTTTCTTT. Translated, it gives CASSYWGEAFF.

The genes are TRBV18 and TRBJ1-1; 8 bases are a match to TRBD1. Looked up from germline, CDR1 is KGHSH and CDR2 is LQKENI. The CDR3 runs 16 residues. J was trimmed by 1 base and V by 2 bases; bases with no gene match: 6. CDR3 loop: CASSPLRGTGNTEAFF. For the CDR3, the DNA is TGTGCCAGCTCACCATTGCGGGGGACAGGGAACACTGAAGCTTTCTTT.

For the CDR3, the DNA is TGTGCCAGCAGCTCAGCTCCGGACAGGGGTAGAGGGGAGCTGTTTTTT. Translated, it gives CASSSAPDRGRGELFF. The V gene is TRBV11-1, the J gene TRBJ2-2; 9 positions match TRBD1. Germline assignment: CDR1 SGHAT and CDR2 FQDESV (reference sequence). The J segment lost 8 bases and the V segment lost 4 bases, leaving 11 bases of the junction unmatched. The CDR3 totals 16 residues.

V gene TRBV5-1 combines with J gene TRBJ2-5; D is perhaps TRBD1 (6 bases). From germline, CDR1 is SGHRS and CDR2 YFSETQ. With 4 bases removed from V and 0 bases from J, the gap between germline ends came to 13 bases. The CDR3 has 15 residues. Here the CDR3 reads CASSPGHQNQETQYF. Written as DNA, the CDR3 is TGCGCCAGCAGCCCGGGACACCAAAACCAAGAGACCCAGTACTTC.

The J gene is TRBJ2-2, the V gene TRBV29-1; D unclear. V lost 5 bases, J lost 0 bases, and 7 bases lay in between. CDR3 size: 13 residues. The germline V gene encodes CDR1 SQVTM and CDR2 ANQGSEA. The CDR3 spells CSVFLTNTGELFF. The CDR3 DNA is TGCAGCGTTTTCTTGACGAACACCGGGGAGCTGTTTTTT.

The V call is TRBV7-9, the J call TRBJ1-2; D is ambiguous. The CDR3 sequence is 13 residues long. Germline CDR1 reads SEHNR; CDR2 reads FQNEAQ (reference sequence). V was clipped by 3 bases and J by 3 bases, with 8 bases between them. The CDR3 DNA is TGTGCCAGCAGCTTTGGGTCGGACTATGGCTACACCTTC. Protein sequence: CASSFGSDYGYTF.

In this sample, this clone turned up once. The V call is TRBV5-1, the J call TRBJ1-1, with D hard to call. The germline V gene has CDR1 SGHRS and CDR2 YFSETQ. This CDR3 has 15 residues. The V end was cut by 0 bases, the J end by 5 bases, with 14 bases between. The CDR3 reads CASSLGLTPVTEAFF. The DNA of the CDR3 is TGCGCCAGCAGCTTGGGGCTCACTCCGGTGACTGAAGCTTTCTTT.

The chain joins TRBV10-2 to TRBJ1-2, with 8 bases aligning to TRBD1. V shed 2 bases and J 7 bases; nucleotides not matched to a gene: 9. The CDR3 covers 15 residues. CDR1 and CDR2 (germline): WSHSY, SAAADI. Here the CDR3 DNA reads TGCGCCAGCAGTGAGACCCGACAGGGGCGTGGTGGCTACACCTTC. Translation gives CASSETRQGRGGYTF.

The CDR3 sequence: CASAWTGRQETQYF. The CDR3 DNA follows: TGTGCCAGCGCCTGGACAGGGCGGCAAGAGACCCAGTACTTC. This chain connects TRBV2 to TRBJ2-5, with 8 positions matching TRBD1. The ends lost 8 bases at V and 2 bases at J; junction bases unmatched: 7. The CDR3 is made up of 14 amino acids. Germline CDR1 reads SNHLY; CDR2 reads FYNNEI.

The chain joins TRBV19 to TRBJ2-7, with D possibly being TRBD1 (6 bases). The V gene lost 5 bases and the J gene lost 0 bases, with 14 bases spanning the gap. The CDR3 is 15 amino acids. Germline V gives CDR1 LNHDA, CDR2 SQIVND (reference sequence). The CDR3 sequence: CASSSLRGSSYEQYF. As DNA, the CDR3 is TGTGCCAGTAGTTCCCTCAGGGGAAGCTCCTACGAGCAGTACTTC.

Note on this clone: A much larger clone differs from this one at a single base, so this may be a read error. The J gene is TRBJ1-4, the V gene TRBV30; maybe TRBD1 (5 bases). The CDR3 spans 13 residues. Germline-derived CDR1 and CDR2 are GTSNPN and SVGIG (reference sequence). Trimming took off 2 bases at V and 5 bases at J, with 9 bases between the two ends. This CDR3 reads CAWSRDVNEKLFF. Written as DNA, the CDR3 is TGTGCCTGGAGTCGGGACGTCAATGAAAAACTGTTTTTT.

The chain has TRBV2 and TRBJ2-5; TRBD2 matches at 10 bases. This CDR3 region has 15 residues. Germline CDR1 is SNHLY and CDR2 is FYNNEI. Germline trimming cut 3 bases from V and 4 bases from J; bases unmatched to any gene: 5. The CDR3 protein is CASSDPAGGVETQYF. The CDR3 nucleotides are TGTGCCAGCAGTGACCCAGCGGGGGGGGTAGAGACCCAGTACTTC.

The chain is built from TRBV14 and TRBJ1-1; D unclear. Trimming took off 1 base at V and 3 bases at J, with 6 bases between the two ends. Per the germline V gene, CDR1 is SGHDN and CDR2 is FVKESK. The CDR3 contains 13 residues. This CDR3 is CASSQGRYTEAFF. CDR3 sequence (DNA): TGTGCCAGCAGCCAAGGGAGGTACACTGAAGCTTTCTTT.

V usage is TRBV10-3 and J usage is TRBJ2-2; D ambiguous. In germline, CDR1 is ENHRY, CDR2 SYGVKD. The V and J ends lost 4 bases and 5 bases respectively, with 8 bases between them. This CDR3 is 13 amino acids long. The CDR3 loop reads CAISGARTGELFF. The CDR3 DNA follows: TGTGCCATCAGTGGTGCGCGGACCGGGGAGCTGTTTTTT.

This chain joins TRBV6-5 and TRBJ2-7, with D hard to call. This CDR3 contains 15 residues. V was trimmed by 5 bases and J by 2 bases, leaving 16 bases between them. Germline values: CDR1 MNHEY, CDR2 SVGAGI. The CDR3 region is CASSRERTPTYEQYF. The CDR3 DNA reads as TGTGCCAGCAGTCGCGAGCGTACCCCTACCTACGAGCAGTACTTC.

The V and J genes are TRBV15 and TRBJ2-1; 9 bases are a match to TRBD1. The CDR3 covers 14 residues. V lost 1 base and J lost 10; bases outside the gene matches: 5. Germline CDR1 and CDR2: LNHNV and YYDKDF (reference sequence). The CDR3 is CATSRGGQGREQFF. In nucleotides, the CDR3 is TGTGCCACCAGCAGAGGAGGACAGGGGAGGGAGCAGTTCTTC.

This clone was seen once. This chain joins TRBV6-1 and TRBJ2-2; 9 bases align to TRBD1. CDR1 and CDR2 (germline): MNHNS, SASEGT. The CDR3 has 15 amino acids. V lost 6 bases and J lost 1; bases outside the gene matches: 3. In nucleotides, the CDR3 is TGTGCCAGCAGCCCGACAGGGGGGAACACCGGGGAGCTGTTTTTT. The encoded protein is CASSPTGGNTGELFF.

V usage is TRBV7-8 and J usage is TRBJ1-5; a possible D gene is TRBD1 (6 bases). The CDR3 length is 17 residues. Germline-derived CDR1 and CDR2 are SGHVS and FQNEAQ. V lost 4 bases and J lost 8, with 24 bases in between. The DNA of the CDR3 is TGTGCCAGCAGCTCGACCCACAGGGTAGGGGGGGAGAAGCCCCAGCATTTT. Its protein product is CASSSTHRVGGEKPQHF.

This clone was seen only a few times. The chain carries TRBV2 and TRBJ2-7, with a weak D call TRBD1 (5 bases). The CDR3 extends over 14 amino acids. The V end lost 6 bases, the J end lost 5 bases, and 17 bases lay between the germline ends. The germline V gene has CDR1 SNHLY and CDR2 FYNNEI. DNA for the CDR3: TGTGCCAGCAGCGGCCAGGGCTCCTCAGACGAGCAGTACTTC. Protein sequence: CASSGQGSSDEQYF.

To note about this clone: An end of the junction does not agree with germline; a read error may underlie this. The CDR3 reads CASSLGHMTGELFF. The CDR3 DNA reads as TGTGCTAGCAGCTTGGGACATATGACCGGGGAGCTGTTTTTT. The chain joins TRBV7-7 to TRBJ2-2; D perhaps matches TRBD1 (6 bases). This CDR3 is 14 amino acids long. Germline CDR1 is SSHAT and CDR2 is FNYEAQ (reference sequence).

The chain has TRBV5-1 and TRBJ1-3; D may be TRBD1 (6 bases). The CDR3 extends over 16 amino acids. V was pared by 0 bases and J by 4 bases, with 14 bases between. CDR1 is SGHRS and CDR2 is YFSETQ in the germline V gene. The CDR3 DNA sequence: TGCGCCAGCAGCTTGGCCGGGGGGGCGCAAGGAAACACCATATATTTT. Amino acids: CASSLAGGAQGNTIYF.

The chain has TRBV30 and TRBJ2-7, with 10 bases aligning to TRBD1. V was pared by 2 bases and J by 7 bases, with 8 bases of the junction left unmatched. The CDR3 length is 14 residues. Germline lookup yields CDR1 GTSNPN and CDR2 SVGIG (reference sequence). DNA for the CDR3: TGTGCCTGGAGTCCCGGGACAGGGGCGATTGAGCAGTACTTC. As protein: CAWSPGTGAIEQYF.

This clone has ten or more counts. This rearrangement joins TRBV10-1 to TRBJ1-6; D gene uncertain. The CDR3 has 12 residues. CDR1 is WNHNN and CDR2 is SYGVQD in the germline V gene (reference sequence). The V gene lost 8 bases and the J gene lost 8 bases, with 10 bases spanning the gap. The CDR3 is CASSFLDSPLHF. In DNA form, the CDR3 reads TGCGCCAGCTCGTTCTTGGATTCACCCCTCCACTTT.